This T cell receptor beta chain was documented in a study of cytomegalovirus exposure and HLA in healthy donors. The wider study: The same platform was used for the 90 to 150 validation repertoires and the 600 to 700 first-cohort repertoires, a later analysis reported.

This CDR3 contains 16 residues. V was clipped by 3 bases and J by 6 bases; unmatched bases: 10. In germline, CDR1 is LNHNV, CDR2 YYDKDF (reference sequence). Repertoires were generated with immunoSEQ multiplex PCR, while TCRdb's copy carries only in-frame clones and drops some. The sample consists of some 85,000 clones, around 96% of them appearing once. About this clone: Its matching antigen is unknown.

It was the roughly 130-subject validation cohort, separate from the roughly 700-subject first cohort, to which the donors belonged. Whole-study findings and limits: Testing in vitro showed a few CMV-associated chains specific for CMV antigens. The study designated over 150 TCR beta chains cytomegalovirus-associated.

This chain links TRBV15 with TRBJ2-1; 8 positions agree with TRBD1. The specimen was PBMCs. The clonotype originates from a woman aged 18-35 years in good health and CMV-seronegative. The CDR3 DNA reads TGTGCCACCAGCAGTTTAGGACAGGGAAGGCCCAATGAGCAGTTCTTC. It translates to CATSSLGQGRPNEQFF.